The 27 T cell receptor beta chains below come from one sample, sequenced in a study of T cell repertoires in cytomegalovirus infection (dated by TCRdb to 2018 to 2020). These receptors lack a known antigen. The sample's treatment or condition, from its label and the paper: in vitro stimulation with specific CMV peptide epitopes to enrich CMV-specific T cells. The instrument was an Illumina HiSeq 1500. In TCRdb, the public reads were trimmed at Q25 with fastp and aligned with MiXCR, with productive beta chains retained. Each CDR3 protein gets just one entry, which takes the most common genes and DNA from the rows behind it. This sample gives roughly 920,000 distinct CDR3 sequences in total; roughly 31% of them show up just once. The ten largest clones represent 10% to 15% of the sample. This material consisted of cultured CD8+ T cells from PBMCs, taken from culture after CMV antigen stimulation. Source of these receptors: a human donor in good health (CMV status not recorded). Some clones in this sample may be carry-over from other donors' samples.

The rearrangement uses TRBV6-6 and TRBJ1-3; no firm D call. Trimming stripped 8 bases from V and 3 bases from J, with 14 bases between. CDR3 length: 14 amino acids. Germline CDR1 MNHNY, CDR2 SVGAGI (reference sequence). The CDR3 spells CASLDAGFGNTIYF. The CDR3 nucleotides are TGTGCCAGCCTTGATGCAGGTTTTGGAAACACCATATATTTT.

This chain uses TRBV14 with TRBJ2-1, with TRBD1 identical over 7 bases. The ends lost 1 base at V and 6 bases at J; junction bases unmatched: 6. Germline V gene lookup returns CDR1 SGHDN and CDR2 FVKESK. The CDR3 runs 15 residues. CDR3 in amino acids: CASSQGQGLLNEQFF. CDR3 sequence (DNA): TGTGCCAGCAGCCAAGGACAGGGCCTCCTCAATGAGCAGTTCTTC.

This clonotype was seen repeatedly, ten times or more. This sequence joins TRBV7-2 and TRBJ2-5, with a tentative D call TRBD2 (5 bases). Trimming removed 5 bases at V and 2 bases at J, with 15 bases between. Germline assignment: CDR1 SGHTA and CDR2 FQGNSA. The CDR3 is made up of 15 amino acids. The CDR3 DNA follows: TGTGCCAGCAGCCCGGGAATGTCGCCTCAAGAGACCCAGTACTTC. Its translation: CASSPGMSPQETQYF.

This clonotype was seen a handful of times. V is TRBV7-2 and J is TRBJ1-1; D gene unclear. The CDR3 loop spans 12 amino acids. The germline V and J ends were trimmed by 4 bases and 6 bases, with 9 bases remaining between them. CDR1 is SGHTA, CDR2 FQGNSA, per germline. The CDR3 reads CASSSRESEAFF. DNA of the CDR3: TGTGCCAGCAGCTCTCGGGAGTCTGAAGCTTTCTTT. Using reference TRBV7-2 and TRBJ1-1 for the parts outside the CDR3, the full variable domain is GAGVSQSPSNKVTEKGKDVELRCDPISGHTALYWYRQSLGQGLEFLIYFQGNSAPDKSGLPSDRFSAERTGGSVSTLTIQRTQQEDSAVYLCASSSRESEAFFGQGTRLTVV.

This clonotype was observed a few times. The chain joins TRBV7-2 to TRBJ1-2; D gene uncertain. Between the trimmed V and J ends, which lost 5 bases and 0 bases, there was a span of 10 bases. The CDR3 is 14 residues long. Germline loops: CDR1 SGHTA, CDR2 FQGNSA. The CDR3, as DNA: TGTGCCAGCAGCACCTTTACCCCTAACTATGGCTACACCTTC. Translation gives CASSTFTPNYGYTF.

In DNA, the CDR3 is TGTGCCAGCAGTTTGCCGGGACGGAGCACAGATACGCAGTATTTT. Amino acids: CASSLPGRSTDTQYF. The V and J genes are TRBV6-6 and TRBJ2-3; either TRBD1 or TRBD2 may fit D (5 bases each). The CDR3 totals 15 residues. Trimming shortened V by 4 bases and J by 0 bases, and 11 bases separated the two germline ends. CDR1 is MNHNY, CDR2 SVGAGI, per germline (reference sequence).

The V and J genes are TRBV27 and TRBJ2-5; D gene uncertain. V lost 2 bases, J lost 5 bases, and 12 bases lay in between. Germline lookup yields CDR1 MNHEY and CDR2 SMNVEV (reference sequence). CDR3 length: 14 residues. CDR3 bases: TGTGCCAGCAGTTTAAACTACTCGCCCGAGACCCAGTACTTC. This sequence encodes CASSLNYSPETQYF.

The sample holds a few counts of this clonotype. V and J are TRBV5-4 and TRBJ1-1; perhaps TRBD1 as D (6 bases). V was clipped by 6 bases and J by 4 bases, with 25 bases between them. The CDR3 is made up of 17 amino acids. Germline loops: CDR1 SGHNT, CDR2 YYREEE (reference sequence). Here the CDR3 reads CASILAPQGMSSTEAFF. The CDR3 DNA sequence: TGTGCCAGCATCCTCGCTCCCCAGGGGATGTCGAGCACTGAAGCTTTCTTT. Using reference TRBV5-4 and TRBJ1-1 for the parts outside the CDR3, the full variable domain is ETGVTQSPTHLIKTRGQQVTLRCSSQSGHNTVSWYQQALGQGPQFIFQYYREEENGRGNFPPRFSGLQFPNYSSELNVNALELDDSALYLCASILAPQGMSSTEAFFGQGTRLTVV.

The chain has TRBV6-2 or TRBV6-3 and TRBJ2-1, with D hard to call. Trimming shortened V by 7 bases and J by 2 bases, and 6 bases separated the two germline ends. The CDR3 is 12 amino acids. CDR1 and CDR2 (germline): MNHEY, SVGEGT. Written as DNA, the CDR3 is TGTGCCAGCACCTCGCCCTACAATGAGCAGTTCTTC. Its translation: CASTSPYNEQFF.

This clonotype was counted many times. The chain is built from TRBV7-8 and TRBJ1-1; D gene unclear. The germline V gene has CDR1 SGHVS and CDR2 FQNEAQ. Trimming stripped 1 base from V and 1 base from J, with 13 bases between. CDR3 size: 16 residues. CDR3 coding DNA: TGTGCCAGCAGCTTAGTTGGGTTTTTTGAGAACACTGAAGCTTTCTTT. Translating it yields CASSLVGFFENTEAFF.

The genes are TRBV12-5 and TRBJ1-1, with a weak D call TRBD1 (6 bases). This CDR3 is built from 12 residues. V was trimmed by 6 bases and J by 7 bases, leaving 12 bases between them. Germline V gene sequence: CDR1 LGHNT, CDR2 FRNRAP. CDR3 DNA: TGTGCTAGTGGCCTCCAGGGGAGTGAAGCTTTCTTT. Amino acids: CASGLQGSEAFF.

This clonotype was recorded many times. The chain joins TRBV6-1 to TRBJ1-2; possible D gene TRBD1, 5 bases. V lost 8 bases and J lost 5, with 15 bases in between. The CDR3 contains 13 residues. In germline, CDR1 is MNHNS, CDR2 SASEGT. CDR3 in DNA: TGTGCCAGCGTGCCTCAGGGAGGGTATGGCTACACCTTC. As protein: CASVPQGGYGYTF.

In the case of this clonotype: A junction boundary mismatches the germline segment, possibly from a read error. The chain couples TRBV7-8 to TRBJ1-1; D possibly corresponds to TRBD1 (5 bases). The CDR3 loop spans 15 amino acids. From germline, CDR1 is SGHVS and CDR2 FQNEAQ. CDR3 sequence: CANSLANRRNTEAFF. The CDR3, as DNA: TGTGCCAACAGCTTAGCCAACAGGAGGAACACTGAAGCTTTCTTT.

The chain couples TRBV7-9 to TRBJ1-1; maybe TRBD1 (5 bases). V shed 2 bases and J shed 1 base, with 11 bases lying between them. The CDR3 consists of 15 residues. Germline CDR1 is SEHNR and CDR2 is FQNEAQ (reference sequence). The CDR3 protein is CASSLPAGTNTEAFF. In DNA, the CDR3 is TGTGCCAGCAGCTTACCCGCAGGGACGAACACTGAAGCTTTCTTT.

There are a few counts of this clonotype. This chain links TRBV7-9 with TRBJ2-4; a possible D gene is TRBD1 (6 bases). There are 14 residues in the CDR3. Germline loops: CDR1 SEHNR, CDR2 FQNEAQ (reference sequence). With 5 bases removed from V and 6 bases from J, the gap between germline ends came to 14 bases. The CDR3 loop is CASSPLTGGNIQYF. The CDR3 DNA sequence: TGTGCCAGCAGCCCCTTGACAGGTGGAAACATTCAGTACTTC.

This clonotype was recorded a few times. This chain links TRBV6-5 with TRBJ2-1; 12 nucleotides match TRBD2. The germline V gene encodes CDR1 MNHEY and CDR2 SVGAGI. The CDR3 contains 17 residues. Trimming cost V 6 bases and J 2 bases; bases outside gene matches: 8. CDR3 in amino acids: CASRYRLAGGPYNEQFF. The CDR3 DNA reads as TGTGCCAGCAGATATCGCCTAGCGGGGGGGCCCTACAATGAGCAGTTCTTC.

This chain links TRBV2 with TRBJ2-1, with D perhaps TRBD2 (5 bases). The CDR3 runs 14 residues. V gave up 3 bases and J gave up 8 bases, with 14 bases separating them. Germline lookup yields CDR1 SNHLY and CDR2 FYNNEI. CDR3 bases: TGTGCCAGCAGTGACTCATCGGGAAACGATGAGCAGTTCTTC. Its protein product is CASSDSSGNDEQFF.

In this sample, this clonotype turned up a few times. The chain couples TRBV6-1 to TRBJ2-7; TRBD2 is a possible D gene (5 bases). The V and J ends lost 0 bases and 3 bases respectively, with 12 bases between them. Germline assignment: CDR1 MNHNS and CDR2 SASEGT. CDR3 length equals 15 residues. The CDR3 loop is CASSEASWGDYEQYV. In nucleotides, the CDR3 is TGTGCCAGCAGTGAAGCTTCTTGGGGAGACTACGAGCAGTACGTC.

This clonotype has just a few counts. The chain links TRBV7-6 to TRBJ1-6; D not certain. There are 17 residues in the CDR3. The germline CDR1 and CDR2 sequences are SGHVS and FNYEAQ. With 5 bases removed from V and 0 bases from J, the gap between germline ends came to 14 bases. In DNA form, the CDR3 reads TGTGCCAGCAGCCAACTCGCGGAGGGCTCCTATAATTCACCCCTCCACTTT. This sequence encodes CASSQLAEGSYNSPLHF.

The chain is built from TRBV7-9 and TRBJ1-1; D gene ambiguous. Germline-derived CDR1 and CDR2 are SEHNR and FQNEAQ (reference sequence). V shed 2 bases and J shed 0 bases, with 7 bases lying between them. This CDR3 contains 14 residues. CDR3: CASSLYQLNTEAFF. In nucleotides, the CDR3 is TGTGCCAGCAGCTTATATCAGCTGAACACTGAAGCTTTCTTT.

This clonotype was detected only a few times. This chain connects TRBV9 to TRBJ1-3; D is unclear. CDR1 is SGDLS, CDR2 YYNGEE, per germline. The CDR3 runs 12 residues. Trimming removed 3 bases from V and 6 bases from J, with 7 bases in between. The CDR3 nucleotides read TGTGCCAGCAGCGCGGGCGCAAACACCATATATTTT. It is translated as CASSAGANTIYF.

The table lists this clonotype with a few counts. This chain uses TRBV6-5 with TRBJ1-2; 9 positions agree with TRBD1. The CDR3 consists of 13 residues. Germline assignment: CDR1 MNHEY and CDR2 SVGAGI. Trimming took 6 bases from V and 5 from J; bases not matched to a gene: 4. The CDR3 is CASRATGGYGYTF. The CDR3 nucleotides read TGTGCCAGCAGGGCGACAGGGGGATATGGCTACACCTTC.

In nucleotides, the CDR3 is TGTGCCAGCAGTGATGACAGACTGGGCGGTGAGCAGTTCTTC. Translated, it gives CASSDDRLGGEQFF. V and J are TRBV25-1 and TRBJ2-1, with D possibly TRBD1 on 5 matching bases. The germline V and J ends were trimmed by 3 bases and 9 bases, with 15 bases remaining between them. This CDR3 is built from 14 residues. The V gene's germline CDR1 is MGHDK and CDR2 SYGVNS.

The chain links TRBV6-2 or TRBV6-3 to TRBJ1-5, with D perhaps TRBD1 (5 bases). Germline-derived CDR1 and CDR2 are MNHEY and SVGEGT. V gave up 7 bases and J gave up 0 bases, with 10 bases separating them. The CDR3 has 14 residues. CDR3 region: CASTGTYSNQPQHF. CDR3 nucleotides: TGTGCCAGCACCGGGACCTATAGCAATCAGCCCCAGCATTTT.

This clonotype was detected a few times. The rearrangement joins TRBV7-6 to TRBJ2-6; D is unresolved. CDR1 SGHVS and CDR2 FNYEAQ come from the germline V gene. With 5 bases removed from V and 1 base from J, the gap between germline ends came to 15 bases. The CDR3 is 17 amino acids. CDR3 nucleotide sequence: TGTGCCAGCAGCAACCCAATGAAAGGGTCTGGGGCCAACGTCCTGACTTTC. Its protein is CASSNPMKGSGANVLTF.

The chain joins TRBV29-1 to TRBJ2-1; possibly TRBD2 for D (6 bases). Germline CDR1 is SQVTM and CDR2 is ANQGSEA. The CDR3 loop spans 11 amino acids. V lost 3 bases and J 7 bases, leaving 7 bases between the germline ends. As DNA, the CDR3 is TGCAGCGTTGATCGGGGGAATGAGCAGTTCTTC. As protein: CSVDRGNEQFF.

This clonotype was found a few times. The chain joins TRBV14 to TRBJ2-1, with 9 nucleotides matching TRBD1. V trimming: 1 base; J trimming: 5 bases; junction bases outside the gene matches: 6. Germline CDR1 and CDR2: SGHDN and FVKESK. The CDR3 runs 16 residues. The CDR3 region is CASSQVRDRDHNEQFF. The CDR3 DNA is TGTGCCAGCAGCCAAGTCCGGGACAGGGACCACAATGAGCAGTTCTTC.